A single TCR beta chain is shown here with its context. The data are from a study of shared clonotypes between healthy human individuals. A deep-level run was used for the assay. Using immunoSEQ multiplex PCR, the repertoire was profiled, and TCRdb retains in-frame clones only, with some absent. Among more than 2 million clones, 85% to 95% were seen once, and the ten largest hold 0.1% to 0.15%. Germline assignment: CDR1 ENHRY and CDR2 SYGVKD. V gave up 0 bases and J gave up 0 bases, with 3 bases separating them. This CDR3 is built from 15 residues. This clonotype was sampled from a man aged 18 to 30 in good health. This chain links TRBV10-3 with TRBJ2-6; D gene uncertain. The sample taken for sequencing was naive CD4+ T cells sorted from blood. Subset indicated: CD45RA+ positively selected. This CDR3 is CAISESYSGANVLTF. The CDR3 region has the DNA TGTGCCATCAGTGAGTCGTACTCTGGGGCCAACGTCCTGACTTTC.